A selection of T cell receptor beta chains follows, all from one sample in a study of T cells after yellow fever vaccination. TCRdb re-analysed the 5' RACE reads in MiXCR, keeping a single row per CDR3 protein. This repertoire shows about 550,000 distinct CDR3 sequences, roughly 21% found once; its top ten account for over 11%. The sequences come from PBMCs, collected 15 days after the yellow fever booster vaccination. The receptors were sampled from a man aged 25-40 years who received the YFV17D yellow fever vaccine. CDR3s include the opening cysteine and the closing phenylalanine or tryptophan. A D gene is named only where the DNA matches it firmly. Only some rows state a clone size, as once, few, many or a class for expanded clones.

cdr3_nt: TGTGCCAGCAGTGAATGGCGGACAGGGGGCTACGAGCAGTACTTC; cdr3_aa: CASSEWRTGGYEQYF; clone_size: .; j_call: TRBJ2-7; v_call: TRBV25-1; d_call: TRBD1
cdr3_nt: TGTGCCAGCAACCTGGGGGGGGCGTACACTGAAGCTTTCTTT; cdr3_aa: CASNLGGAYTEAFF; clone_size: few; j_call: TRBJ1-1; v_call: TRBV7-2; d_call: .
cdr3_nt: TGCAGTGCTAGGGGACAGGGAGCGAACTATGGCTACACCTTC; cdr3_aa: CSARGQGANYGYTF; clone_size: .; j_call: TRBJ1-2; v_call: TRBV20-1; d_call: TRBD1
cdr3_nt: TGTGCCAGCAGCTTGGTTGCCGTCCGCGAGCAGTACTTC; cdr3_aa: CASSLVAVREQYF; clone_size: .; j_call: TRBJ2-7; v_call: TRBV5-6; d_call: .
cdr3_nt: TGTGCCAGCGGGGATTATGATACGCAGTATTTT; cdr3_aa: CASGDYDTQYF; clone_size: few; j_call: TRBJ2-3; v_call: TRBV9; d_call: .
cdr3_nt: TGTGCCAGCAGCTGGAGGGTTGGGGAGACCCAGTACTTC; cdr3_aa: CASSWRVGETQYF; clone_size: .; j_call: TRBJ2-5; v_call: TRBV7-3; d_call: .
cdr3_nt: TGTGCCAGCAGTTTACAGACAGGCAGGCAAGAGACCCAGTACTTC; cdr3_aa: CASSLQTGRQETQYF; clone_size: .; j_call: TRBJ2-5; v_call: TRBV6-5; d_call: .
cdr3_nt: TGTGCCAGCAGCTTAGGGACAGGGAGAGGGGCCAACGTCCTGACTTTC; cdr3_aa: CASSLGTGRGANVLTF; clone_size: .; j_call: TRBJ2-6; v_call: TRBV7-8; d_call: TRBD1
cdr3_nt: TGTGCCAGCAGCTTCTCCCTGGGGGCCAAAAACATTCAGTACTTC; cdr3_aa: CASSFSLGAKNIQYF; clone_size: few; j_call: TRBJ2-4; v_call: TRBV7-2; d_call: .
cdr3_nt: TGTGCCAGCGGGAAGGCCAATTCACCCCTCCACTTT; cdr3_aa: CASGKANSPLHF; clone_size: .; j_call: TRBJ1-6; v_call: TRBV6-5; d_call: .
cdr3_nt: TGCGCCAGCAGTGGAGGGACAGGGGGCGATGAGCAGTTCTTC; cdr3_aa: CASSGGTGGDEQFF; clone_size: .; j_call: TRBJ2-1; v_call: TRBV10-2; d_call: TRBD1
cdr3_nt: TGTGCCAGCAGCCAACCATTTAATACAGATACGCAGTATTTT; cdr3_aa: CASSQPFNTDTQYF; clone_size: few; j_call: TRBJ2-3; v_call: TRBV3-1; d_call: .
cdr3_nt: TGTGCCAGCAGTTTATTAGCGAGACTAGACATAGATACGCAGTATTTT; cdr3_aa: CASSLLARLDIDTQYF; clone_size: .; j_call: TRBJ2-3; v_call: TRBV12-3/TRBV12-4; d_call: .
cdr3_nt: TGTGCCAGTAGTAACAGGGGGCGCGGCACTGAAGCTTTCTTT; cdr3_aa: CASSNRGRGTEAFF; clone_size: few; j_call: TRBJ1-1; v_call: TRBV19; d_call: TRBD1
cdr3_nt: TGTGCCAGCAGTTTAGCAGGTGGCGGGGAGCTGTTTTTT; cdr3_aa: CASSLAGGGELFF; clone_size: few; j_call: TRBJ2-2; v_call: TRBV12-3/TRBV12-4; d_call: .
cdr3_nt: TGCAGTGCTAGAGATCGGAGAGGCCTTATCTCTGGAAACACCATATATTTT; cdr3_aa: CSARDRRGLISGNTIYF; clone_size: few; j_call: TRBJ1-3; v_call: TRBV20-1; d_call: .